This T cell receptor (beta chain) was documented in a study of T cell responses to AZD1222 COVID-19 vaccine. Libraries were prepared by immunoSEQ multiplex PCR; TCRdb keeps only in-frame clonotypes and omits some of them. The sample lists 95,000 to 100,000 clones, roughly 90% occurring once. After removal of 2 bases from V and 8 bases from J, the junction contained 12 bases not matched to a gene. Germline V lookup: CDR1 SGHTA, CDR2 FQGTGA. The CDR3 loop spans 16 amino acids. This TCR was sampled from an adult who received the AZD1222 COVID-19 vaccine. The sample was peripheral blood, taken 28 days after the second AZD1222 dose. This sequence joins TRBV7-3 and TRBJ2-1; 7 nucleotides align to TRBD2. As DNA, the CDR3 is TGTGCCAGCAGCTTACCCGGCTTTGCGGGAGACGATGAGCAGTTCTTC. Amino acid sequence: CASSLPGFAGDDEQFF.